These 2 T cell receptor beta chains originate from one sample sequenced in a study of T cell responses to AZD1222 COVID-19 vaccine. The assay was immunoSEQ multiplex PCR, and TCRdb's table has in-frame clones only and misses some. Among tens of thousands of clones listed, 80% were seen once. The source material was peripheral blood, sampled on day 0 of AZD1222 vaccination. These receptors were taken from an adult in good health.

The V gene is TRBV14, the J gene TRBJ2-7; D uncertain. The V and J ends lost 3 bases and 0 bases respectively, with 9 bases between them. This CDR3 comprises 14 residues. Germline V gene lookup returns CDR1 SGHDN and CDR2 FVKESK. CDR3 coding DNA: TGTGCCAGCAGCCACCCGGCGAGCTCCTACGAGCAGTACTTC. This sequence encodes CASSHPASSYEQYF.

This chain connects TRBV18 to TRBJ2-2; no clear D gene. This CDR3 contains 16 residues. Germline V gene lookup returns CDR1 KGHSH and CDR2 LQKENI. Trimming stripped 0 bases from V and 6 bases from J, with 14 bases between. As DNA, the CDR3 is TGTGCCAGCTCACCACCGGGCAGAATGGCGGCCGGGGAGCTGTTTTTT. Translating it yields CASSPPGRMAAGELFF. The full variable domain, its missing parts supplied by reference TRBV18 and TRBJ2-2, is NAGVMQNPRHLVRRRGQEARLRCSPMKGHSHVYWYRQLPEEGLKFMVYLQKENIIDESGMPKERFSAEFPKEGPSILRIQQVVRGDSAAYFCASSPPGRMAAGELFFGEGSRLTVL.